Each of the 5 T cell receptor beta chains below was sequenced from the same sample in a study of neurological immune-mediated disorders. TCRdb redid the calling of the 5' RACE reads with MiXCR, one entry per CDR3 protein. The profile shows approximately 74,000 distinct CDR3 sequences, 9.4% of them singletons. The sequenced sample consisted of PBMCs. These receptors were obtained from a man aged 45-60 years in good health.

The sample holds many counts of this clonotype. V usage is TRBV12-3 or TRBV12-4 and J usage is TRBJ2-1; 7 positions match TRBD1. This CDR3 region has 14 residues. V was clipped by 6 bases and J by 3 bases; unmatched bases: 5. This CDR3 is CASSLGQFYNEQFF. The CDR3, as DNA: TGTGCCAGCAGCCTGGGACAGTTCTACAATGAGCAGTTCTTC.

This clonotype was seen only a few times. The rearrangement uses TRBV6-1 and TRBJ2-3; 9 nucleotides align to TRBD1. V dropped 4 bases and J dropped 3; count of bases not matched to a gene: 2. This CDR3 is 14 amino acids long. Looked up from germline, CDR1 is MNHNS and CDR2 is SASEGT. CDR3 DNA sequence: TGTGCCAGCAGTGGAGGGACAGGGACAGATACGCAGTATTTT. Translation: CASSGGTGTDTQYF.

This clonotype was counted at least ten times. This chain connects TRBV7-2 to TRBJ1-1; 8 bases align to TRBD1. Germline CDR1 reads SGHTA; CDR2 reads FQGNSA. This CDR3 is 15 amino acids long. The V segment lost 6 bases and the J segment 5 bases; nucleotides outside the gene matches: 11. The CDR3 DNA reads TGTGCCAGCAGGTACCGACAGGGGTCGGAGACTGAAGCTTTCTTT. Translating it yields CASRYRQGSETEAFF.

This clonotype was picked up many times. J is TRBJ1-2 and V is TRBV4-1; D may be TRBD1 (5 bases). Trimming removed 9 bases at V and 4 bases at J, with 24 bases between. Germline-derived CDR1 and CDR2 are MGHRA and YSYEKL. The CDR3 has 16 amino acids. The CDR3 reads CASHVFSGAATYGYTF. The CDR3 bases are TGCGCCAGTCATGTCTTCTCCGGGGCAGCCACCTATGGCTACACCTTC.

This clonotype occurred many times. DNA of the CDR3: TGTGCCAGCAGCCCTGGGACAGGGGGTCAGCCCCAGCATTTT. Its translation is CASSPGTGGQPQHF. The chain employs TRBV6-6 and TRBJ1-5, with 11 bases fitting TRBD1. The CDR3 sequence is 14 residues long. CDR1 is MNHNY and CDR2 is SVGAGI in the germline V gene (reference sequence). The trim removed 6 bases at V and 6 bases at J, leaving 4 bases unmatched.